What follows are 18 T cell receptor beta chains derived from one specimen sequenced in a study of glioma-infiltrating T cells. The iRepertoire nested amplicon-rescue multiplex PCR amplified TCR alpha and beta CDR3s from RNA. One entry per CDR3 protein, called by TCRdb with MiXCR from the multiplex PCR reads. The table lists approximately 120,000 distinct CDR3 sequences, 25% of them singletons, with about 30% in the top ten. Sequenced input: glioma tissue, nonneoplastic brain tissue, or PBMCs (not recorded which). Every receptor here comes from a human donor with low-grade glioma or glioblastoma, undergoing nonglioma brain surgery, or in good health (not recorded which).

This clonotype was detected ten times or more. The chain carries TRBV6-1 and TRBJ2-5, with 8 bases aligning to TRBD1. The V gene's germline CDR1 is MNHNS and CDR2 SASEGT. J was trimmed by 5 bases and V by 4 bases; bases with no gene match: 6. The CDR3 runs to 14 residues. The CDR3 bases are TGTGCCAGCAGTGTTAGGACAGGGTGGGAGACCCAGTACTTC. Protein: CASSVRTGWETQYF.

The count of this clonotype is one. The chain has TRBV12-3 or TRBV12-4 and TRBJ2-7; D is unclear. This CDR3 contains 13 residues. The V end was cut by 3 bases, the J end by 1 base, with 7 bases between. As DNA, the CDR3 is TGTGCCAGCAGTTTCGGCACTTCCTACGAGCAGTACTTC. Its translation is CASSFGTSYEQYF.

The sample holds many counts of this clonotype. The chain recombines TRBV11-3 with TRBJ2-5; D gene uncertain. This CDR3 is built from 15 residues. V was pared by 4 bases and J by 2 bases, with 14 bases between. CDR1 is SGHNT and CDR2 is YENEEA in the germline V gene. The CDR3 region has the DNA TGTGCCAGCAGCTCCGAGGTCCTTACTCAAGAGACCCAGTACTTC. The encoded protein is CASSSEVLTQETQYF.

On this clonotype: A much larger clone is a single base away; this may be a read error. The V and J genes are TRBV6-6 and TRBJ2-1, with D tentatively TRBD2 (6 bases). CDR1 is MNHNY, CDR2 SVGAGI, per germline (reference sequence). This CDR3 contains 14 residues. Deletions cut 6 bases from V and 7 bases from J, with 16 bases between. This CDR3 reads CASSQDLTRNEQFF. Here the CDR3 DNA reads TGTGCCAGCAGCCAAGATTTGACTAGAAATGAGCAGTTCTTC.

This clonotype has ten or more counts. The rearrangement uses TRBV3-1 and TRBJ2-1; weak D call: TRBD2 (5 bases). Trimming pared 2 bases from V and 9 bases from J, leaving 17 bases between. The germline V gene has CDR1 LGHDT and CDR2 YNNKEL (reference sequence). The CDR3 loop spans 15 amino acids. The CDR3 region is CASSQRQALAAEQFF. CDR3 in DNA: TGTGCCAGCAGCCAAAGGCAGGCTCTAGCCGCTGAGCAGTTCTTC.

The chain combines TRBV5-1 with TRBJ2-1; possibly TRBD1 for D (6 bases). Germline V CDR1 and CDR2: SGHRS, YFSETQ. CDR3 length equals 15 residues. Trimming took 8 bases from V and 1 from J, leaving 16 bases between them. The CDR3 DNA follows: TGCGCCAGAAGCCCCACAGGGTATTCCTACAATGAGCAGTTCTTC. It translates to CARSPTGYSYNEQFF.

The table lists this clonotype with a few counts. The rearrangement links TRBV12-3 or TRBV12-4 to TRBJ2-7, with 7 bases lining up with TRBD2. The V and J ends lost 2 bases and 7 bases, in that order; junction bases with no gene match: 8. The CDR3 covers 14 residues. This chain's CDR3 is CASSLNGGKGEQYF. CDR3 coding DNA: TGTGCCAGCAGTTTAAACGGGGGGAAGGGTGAGCAGTACTTC.

This clonotype was observed at least ten times. V is TRBV27 and J is TRBJ2-3, with D unclear. The germline V and J ends were trimmed by 5 bases and 2 bases, with 8 bases remaining between them. The germline CDR1 and CDR2 sequences are MNHEY and SMNVEV (reference sequence). The CDR3 extends over 13 amino acids. CDR3 loop: CASSAPYTDTQYF. CDR3 in DNA: TGTGCCAGCAGTGCCCCCTACACAGATACGCAGTATTTT.

This clonotype was detected only a few times. This may come from a read error, since a much larger clone is one base off. The chain carries TRBV2 and TRBJ2-1; 8 bases map to TRBD1. Germline trimming cut 8 bases from V and 7 bases from J; bases unmatched to any gene: 13. The CDR3 covers 15 residues. Germline values: CDR1 SNHLY, CDR2 FYNNEI. The CDR3 DNA is TGTGCCAGCTCAGGGGGCGAGGGTCGTCGAAATGAGCAGTTCTTC. This sequence encodes CASSGGEGRRNEQFF.

In nucleotides, the CDR3 is TGCGCCAGCAGCTTGATCGGCAATGAGCAGTTCTTC. Translation: CASSLIGNEQFF. The chain uses TRBV5-1 and TRBJ2-1; D is ambiguous. The length of the CDR3 is 12 residues. Per germline, CDR1 SGHRS and CDR2 YFSETQ. Trimming stripped 1 base from V and 6 bases from J, with 5 bases between. The full variable domain, with the rest looked up from reference TRBV5-1 and TRBJ2-1, is KAGVTQTPRYLIKTRGQQVTLSCSPISGHRSVSWYQQTPGQGLQFLFEYFSETQRNKGNFPGRFSGRQFSNSRSEMNVSTLELGDSALYLCASSLIGNEQFFGPGTRLTVL.

This clonotype has a count of ten or more. The chain links TRBV5-1 to TRBJ2-3, with D perhaps assigned TRBD1 or TRBD2 (5 bases each). Trimming stripped 9 bases from V and 3 bases from J, with 14 bases between. Germline V CDR1 and CDR2: SGHRS, YFSETQ. The CDR3 length is 13 residues. The DNA for the CDR3 is TGCGCCACCCGGGATCAGGGTACAGATACGCAGTATTTT. Protein product: CATRDQGTDTQYF.

This clonotype was observed many times. The genes are TRBV20-1 and TRBJ1-5; weak D call: TRBD1 (5 bases). CDR1 is DFQATT and CDR2 is SNEGSKA in the germline V gene (reference sequence). V was trimmed by 0 bases and J by 3 bases, leaving 12 bases between them. The CDR3 is made up of 15 amino acids. CDR3 residues: CSARDQGLHNQPQHF. The CDR3 DNA follows: TGCAGTGCTAGAGATCAGGGACTACACAATCAGCCCCAGCATTTT.

This clonotype was picked up many times. The chain couples TRBV11-2 to TRBJ2-7, with a possible D match to TRBD1 (5 bases). The CDR3 extends over 15 amino acids. With 2 bases removed from V and 3 bases from J, the gap between germline ends came to 14 bases. Germline-derived CDR1 and CDR2 are SGHAT and FQNNGV. The CDR3 spells CASSLRPGRDYEQYF. The CDR3, as DNA: TGTGCCAGCAGCTTAAGACCGGGCAGGGACTACGAGCAGTACTTC.

This rearrangement joins TRBV6-2 or TRBV6-3 to TRBJ1-1, with 7 nucleotides matching TRBD1. Germline CDR1 MNHEY, CDR2 SVGEGT. The length of the CDR3 is 16 residues. CDR3 amino acids: CVSSRGPTGLNAEAFF. CDR3 DNA: TGTGTTAGCAGCCGCGGGCCGACAGGGCTTAACGCTGAAGCTTTCTTT.

In its sample, this clonotype was seen many times. CDR3 bases: TGTGCCAGCCGCCGAAACGGGGACACCGGGGAGCTGTTTTTT. Translating it yields CASRRNGDTGELFF. V gene TRBV3-1 combines with J gene TRBJ2-2, with TRBD2 as a possible D gene (5 bases). V was trimmed by 8 bases and J by 3 bases, leaving 13 bases between them. In germline, CDR1 is LGHDT, CDR2 YNNKEL (reference sequence). This CDR3 spans 14 amino acids.

In its sample, this clonotype was seen many times. J is TRBJ2-5 and V is TRBV4-3, with D unclear. The CDR3 is 15 residues long. Germline CDR1 and CDR2: LGHNA and YSLEER. The germline V and J ends were trimmed by 0 bases and 0 bases, with 8 bases remaining between them. The CDR3, as DNA: TGCGCCAGCAGCCAAGATCCCAGTTACCAAGAGACCCAGTACTTC. The encoded protein is CASSQDPSYQETQYF.

This chain uses TRBV20-1 with TRBJ1-2; tentative D call: TRBD1 (6 bases). This CDR3 spans 13 amino acids. Germline assignment: CDR1 DFQATT and CDR2 SNEGSKA (reference sequence). Trimming left V 2 bases short and J 8 bases short, with 15 bases between. CDR3 DNA: TGCAGTGCTAGACATACGGCGGGGGCAGGCTACACCTTC. Protein product: CSARHTAGAGYTF.

In this sample, this clonotype turned up many times. The chain carries TRBV25-1 and TRBJ1-6; D is possibly TRBD1 (5 bases). V was clipped by 4 bases and J by 8 bases, with 12 bases between them. The CDR3 covers 14 residues. CDR1 and CDR2 (germline): MGHDK, SYGVNS. CDR3 sequence (DNA): TGTGCCAGCAGTGGAATGTGGGGGGATTCACCCCTCCACTTT. Amino acids: CASSGMWGDSPLHF.